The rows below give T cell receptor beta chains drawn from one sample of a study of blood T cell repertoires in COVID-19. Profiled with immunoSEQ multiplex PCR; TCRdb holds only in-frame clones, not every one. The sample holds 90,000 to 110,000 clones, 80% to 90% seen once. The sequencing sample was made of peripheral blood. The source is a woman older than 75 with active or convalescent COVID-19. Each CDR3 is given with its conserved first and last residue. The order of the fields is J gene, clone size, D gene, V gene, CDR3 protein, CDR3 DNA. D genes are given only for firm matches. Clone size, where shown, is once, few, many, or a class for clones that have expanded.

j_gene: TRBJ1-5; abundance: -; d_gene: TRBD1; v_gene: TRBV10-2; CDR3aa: CASSLGDRGSTQHF; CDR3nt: TGCGCCAGCAGTTTGGGGGACAGGGGCTCGACCCAGCATTTT
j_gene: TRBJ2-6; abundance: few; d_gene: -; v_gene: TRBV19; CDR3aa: CASRDSSGANVLTF; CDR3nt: TGTGCCAGTAGGGACAGCTCTGGGGCCAACGTCCTGACTTTC
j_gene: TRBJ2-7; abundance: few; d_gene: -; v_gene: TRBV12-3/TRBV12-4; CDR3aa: CASSLHREYEQYF; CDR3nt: TGTGCCAGCAGTTTACACAGGGAGTACGAGCAGTACTTC
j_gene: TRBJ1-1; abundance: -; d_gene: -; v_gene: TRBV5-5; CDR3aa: CASSFGSSPGAFF; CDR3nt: TGTGCCAGCAGCTTTGGAAGTTCCCCCGGGGCTTTCTTT
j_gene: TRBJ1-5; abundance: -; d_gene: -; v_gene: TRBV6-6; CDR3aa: CASRTLNQPQHF; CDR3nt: TGTGCCAGTAGGACACTCAATCAGCCCCAGCATTTT
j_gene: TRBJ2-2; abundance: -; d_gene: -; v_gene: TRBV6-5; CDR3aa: CASSTSSGSTGKLFF; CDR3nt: TGTGCCAGCAGCACCTCATCGGGCTCTACCGGGAAGCTGTTTTTT
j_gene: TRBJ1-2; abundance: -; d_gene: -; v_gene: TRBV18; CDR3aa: CASSPVNRASDYGYTF; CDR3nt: TGTGCCAGCTCACCCGTCAACAGGGCTTCGGACTATGGCTACACCTTC
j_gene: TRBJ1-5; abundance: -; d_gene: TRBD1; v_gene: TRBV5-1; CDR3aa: CASSLGTGPTQPQHF; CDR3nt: TGCGCCAGCAGCTTGGGGACAGGGCCGACTCAGCCCCAGCATTTT
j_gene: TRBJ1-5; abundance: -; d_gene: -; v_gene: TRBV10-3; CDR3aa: CAISGTASSNQPQHF; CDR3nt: TGTGCCATCAGTGGGACAGCCAGTAGCAATCAGCCCCAGCATTTT
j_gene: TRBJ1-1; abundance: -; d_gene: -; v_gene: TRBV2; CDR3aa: CASSAQGSENTEAFF; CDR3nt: TGTGCCAGCAGTGCACAGGGTTCCGAAAACACTGAAGCTTTCTTT
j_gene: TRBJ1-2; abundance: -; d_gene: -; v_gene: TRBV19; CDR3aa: CASSIPDSSHHYGYTF; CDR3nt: TGTGCCAGTAGTATCCCGGACAGTAGTCATCACTATGGCTACACCTTC
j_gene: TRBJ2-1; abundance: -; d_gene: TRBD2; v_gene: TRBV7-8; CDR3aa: CASSLARRIAGNEQFF; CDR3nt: TGTGCCAGCAGCTTAGCGAGGCGAATAGCGGGTAATGAGCAGTTCTTC
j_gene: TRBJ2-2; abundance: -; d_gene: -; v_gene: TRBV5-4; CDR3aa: CASAADYYTGELFF; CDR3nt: TGTGCCAGCGCAGCGGACTATTACACCGGGGAGCTGTTTTTT
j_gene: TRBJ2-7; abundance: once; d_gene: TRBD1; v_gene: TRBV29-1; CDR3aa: CSGRDRARDQQYF; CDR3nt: TGCAGCGGCCGGGACAGGGCAAGAGATCAGCAGTACTTC
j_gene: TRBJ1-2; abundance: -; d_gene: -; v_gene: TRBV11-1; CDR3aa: CASSASGARGYTF; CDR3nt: TGTGCCAGCAGCGCCTCAGGGGCCCGTGGCTACACCTTC
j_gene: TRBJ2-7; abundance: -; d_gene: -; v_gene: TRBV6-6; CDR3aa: CASRTSGTGLEQYF; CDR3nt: TGTGCCAGCAGAACTAGCGGGACAGGGCTCGAGCAGTACTTC
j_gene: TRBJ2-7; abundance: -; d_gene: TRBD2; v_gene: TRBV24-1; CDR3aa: CATAGTSGSGNEQYF; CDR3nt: TGTGCCACCGCTGGGACTAGCGGGAGCGGGAACGAGCAGTACTTC
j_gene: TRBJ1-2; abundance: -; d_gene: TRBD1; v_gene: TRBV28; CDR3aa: CASREQGDYGYTF; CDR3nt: TGTGCCAGCAGGGAACAGGGGGACTATGGCTACACCTTC
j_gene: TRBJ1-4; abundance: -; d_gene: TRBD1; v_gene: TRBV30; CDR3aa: CAWSVSGRQGLPNEKLFF; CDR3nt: TGTGCCTGGAGTGTATCTGGCCGACAGGGGCTTCCTAATGAAAAACTGTTTTTT
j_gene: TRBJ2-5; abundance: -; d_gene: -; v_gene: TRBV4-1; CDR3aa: CASSQDPEETQYF; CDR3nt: TGCGCCAGCAGCCAAGACCCTGAAGAGACCCAGTACTTC
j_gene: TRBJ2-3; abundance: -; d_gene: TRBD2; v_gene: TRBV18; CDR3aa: CASSRNSGNTDTQYF; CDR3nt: TGTGCCAGCTCACGCAATAGCGGGAACACAGATACGCAGTATTTT
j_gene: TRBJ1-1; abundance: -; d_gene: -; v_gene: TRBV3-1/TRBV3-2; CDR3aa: CASSHGGVNTEAFF; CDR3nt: TGTGCCAGCAGCCATGGGGGGGTGAACACTGAAGCTTTCTTT
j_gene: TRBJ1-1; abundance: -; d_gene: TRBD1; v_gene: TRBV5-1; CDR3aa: CASSLQGWTEAFF; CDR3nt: TGCGCCAGCAGCTTACAGGGGTGGACTGAAGCTTTCTTT
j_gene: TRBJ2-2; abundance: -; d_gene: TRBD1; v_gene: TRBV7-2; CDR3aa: CASSSQRDRGGELFF; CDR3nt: TGTGCCAGCAGCTCACAAAGGGACAGGGGAGGGGAGCTGTTTTTT
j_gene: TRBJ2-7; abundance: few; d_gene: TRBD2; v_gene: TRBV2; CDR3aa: CASTERTSDYEQYF; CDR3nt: TGTGCCAGCACTGAGCGCACTAGCGATTACGAGCAGTACTTC
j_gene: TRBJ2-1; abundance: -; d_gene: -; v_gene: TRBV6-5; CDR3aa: CASSLEGVLDRGQFF; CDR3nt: TGTGCCAGCAGCCTCGAGGGAGTATTGGACAGAGGGCAGTTCTTC
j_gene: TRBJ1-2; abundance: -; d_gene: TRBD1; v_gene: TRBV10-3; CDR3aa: CAISDLGQGARGYTF; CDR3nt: TGTGCCATCAGTGATTTGGGACAGGGGGCGCGGGGCTACACCTTC
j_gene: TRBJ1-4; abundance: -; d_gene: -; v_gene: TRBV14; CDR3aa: CASSQFRGELFF; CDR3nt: TGTGCCAGCAGCCAATTCCGGGGGGAACTGTTTTTT
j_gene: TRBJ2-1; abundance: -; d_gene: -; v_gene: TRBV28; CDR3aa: CASSLAGLSYNEQFF; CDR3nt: TGTGCCAGCAGTTTAGCAGGACTCTCCTACAATGAGCAGTTCTTC
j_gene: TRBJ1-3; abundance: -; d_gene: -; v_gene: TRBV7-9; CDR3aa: CASSSPGHPGNTIYF; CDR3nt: TGTGCCAGCAGTTCACCGGGACACCCTGGAAACACCATATATTTT
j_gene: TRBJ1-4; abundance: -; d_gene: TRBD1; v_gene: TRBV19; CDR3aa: CASRSTGTGTKKLFF; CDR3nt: TGTGCCAGTAGATCCACCGGGACAGGGACGAAAAAACTGTTTTTT
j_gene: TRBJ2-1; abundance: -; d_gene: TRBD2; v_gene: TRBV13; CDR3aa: CASRPALAGYNEQFF; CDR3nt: TGTGCCAGCAGACCTGCACTAGCGGGGTACAATGAGCAGTTCTTC
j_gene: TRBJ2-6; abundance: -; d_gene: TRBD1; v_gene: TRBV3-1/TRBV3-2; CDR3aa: CASSPRDRAGANVLTF; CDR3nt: TGTGCCAGCAGCCCCCGGGACAGGGCTGGGGCCAACGTCCTGACTTTC
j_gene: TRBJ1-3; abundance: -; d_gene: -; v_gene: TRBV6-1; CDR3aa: CASSEPYNSGNTIYF; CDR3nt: TGTGCCAGCAGTGAACCCTATAACTCTGGAAACACCATATATTTT
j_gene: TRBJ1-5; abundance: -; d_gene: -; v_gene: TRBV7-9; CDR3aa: CASSLGHSLNNQPQHF; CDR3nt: TGTGCCAGCAGCTTAGGCCATAGTTTGAACAATCAGCCCCAGCATTTT
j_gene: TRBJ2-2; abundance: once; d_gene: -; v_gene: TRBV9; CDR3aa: CASSVAGQNTGELFF; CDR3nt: TGTGCCAGCAGCGTAGCTGGCCAGAACACCGGGGAGCTGTTTTTT
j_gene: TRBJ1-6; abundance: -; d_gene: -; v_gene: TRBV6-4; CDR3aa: CASSEGAGAPLHF; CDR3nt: TGTGCCAGCAGTGAAGGGGCGGGGGCACCCCTCCACTTT
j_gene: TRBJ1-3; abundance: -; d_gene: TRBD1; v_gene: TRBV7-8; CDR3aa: CASSRGTGPGNTIYF; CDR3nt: TGTGCCAGCAGCCGAGGGACAGGCCCTGGAAACACCATATATTTT
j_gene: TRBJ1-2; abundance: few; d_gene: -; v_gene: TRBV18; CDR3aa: CASSPDRGYTF; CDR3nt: TGTGCCAGCTCACCCGACAGGGGCTACACCTTC
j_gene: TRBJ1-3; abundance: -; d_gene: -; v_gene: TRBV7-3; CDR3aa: CASSIPGGNTIYF; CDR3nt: TGTGCCAGCAGCATTCCAGGGGGAAACACCATATATTTT
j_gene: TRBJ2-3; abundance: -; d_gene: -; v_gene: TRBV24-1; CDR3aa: CATSDPRGGGTDTQYF; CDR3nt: TGTGCCACCAGTGACCCCCGTGGCGGAGGCACAGATACGCAGTATTTT
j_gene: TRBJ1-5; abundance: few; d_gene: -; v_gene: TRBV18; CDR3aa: CASSPARYNQPQHF; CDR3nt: TGTGCCAGCTCACCAGCCAGGTACAATCAGCCCCAGCATTTT
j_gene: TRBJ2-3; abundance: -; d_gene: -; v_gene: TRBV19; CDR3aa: CASSIAAGGTDTQYF; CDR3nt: TGTGCCAGTAGTATAGCGGCAGGGGGCACAGATACGCAGTATTTT
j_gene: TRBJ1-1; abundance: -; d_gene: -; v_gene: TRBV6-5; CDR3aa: CASSYVGQLNTEAFF; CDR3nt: TGTGCCAGCAGTTACGTTGGGCAGTTGAACACTGAAGCTTTCTTT
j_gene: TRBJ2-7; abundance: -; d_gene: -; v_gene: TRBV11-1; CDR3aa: CASSFGSSAYEQYF; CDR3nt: TGTGCCAGCAGCTTTGGGTCGAGCGCCTACGAGCAGTACTTC
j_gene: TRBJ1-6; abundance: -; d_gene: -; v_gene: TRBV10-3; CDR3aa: CATGAGNNSPLHF; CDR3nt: TGTGCCACAGGCGCAGGGAATAATTCACCCCTCCACTTT
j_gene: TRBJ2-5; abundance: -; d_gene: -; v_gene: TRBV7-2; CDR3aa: CASSLAGLSGGETQYF; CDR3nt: TGTGCCAGCAGCTTAGCGGGTCTAAGTGGCGGGGAGACCCAGTACTTC
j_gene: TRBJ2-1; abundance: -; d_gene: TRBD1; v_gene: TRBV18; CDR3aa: CASSPVTGLKQGNEQFF; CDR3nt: TGTGCCAGCTCACCAGTGACAGGGCTCAAACAGGGCAATGAGCAGTTCTTC
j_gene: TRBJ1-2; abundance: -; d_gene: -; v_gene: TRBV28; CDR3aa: CASSLVGSYGYTF; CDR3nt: TGTGCCAGCAGTTTAGTTGGCAGCTATGGCTACACCTTC
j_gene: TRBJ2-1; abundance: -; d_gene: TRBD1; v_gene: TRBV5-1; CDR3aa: CASSAGTGGDEQFF; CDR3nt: TGCGCCAGCAGCGCCGGGACAGGGGGAGATGAGCAGTTCTTC